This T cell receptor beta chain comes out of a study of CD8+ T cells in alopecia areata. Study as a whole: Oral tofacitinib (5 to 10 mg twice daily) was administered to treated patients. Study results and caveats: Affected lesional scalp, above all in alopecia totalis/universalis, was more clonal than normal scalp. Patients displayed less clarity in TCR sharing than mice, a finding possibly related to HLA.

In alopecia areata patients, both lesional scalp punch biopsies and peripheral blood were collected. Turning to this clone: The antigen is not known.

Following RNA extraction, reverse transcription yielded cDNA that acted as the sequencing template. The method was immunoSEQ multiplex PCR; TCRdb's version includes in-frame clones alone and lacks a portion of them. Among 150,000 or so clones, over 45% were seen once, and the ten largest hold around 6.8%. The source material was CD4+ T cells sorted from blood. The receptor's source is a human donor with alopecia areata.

The CDR3 DNA follows: TGCAGTGCTAGGGTGGGCGAGCAGTACTTC. It translates to CSARVGEQYF. The chain joins TRBV20-1 to TRBJ2-7; D is uncertain. The CDR3 spans 10 residues. Per germline, CDR1 DFQATT and CDR2 SNEGSKA (reference sequence). V lost 3 bases, J lost 6 bases, and 6 bases lay in between.